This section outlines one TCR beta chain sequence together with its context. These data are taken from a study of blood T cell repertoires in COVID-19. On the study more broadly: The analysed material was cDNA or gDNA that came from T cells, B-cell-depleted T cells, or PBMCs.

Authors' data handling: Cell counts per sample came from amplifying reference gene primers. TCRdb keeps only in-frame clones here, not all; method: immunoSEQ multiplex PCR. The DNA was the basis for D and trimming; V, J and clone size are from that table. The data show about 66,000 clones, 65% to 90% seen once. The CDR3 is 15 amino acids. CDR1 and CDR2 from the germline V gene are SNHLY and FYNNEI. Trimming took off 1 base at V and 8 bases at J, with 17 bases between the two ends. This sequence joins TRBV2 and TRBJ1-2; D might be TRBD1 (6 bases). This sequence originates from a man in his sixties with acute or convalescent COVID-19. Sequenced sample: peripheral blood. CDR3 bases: TGTGCCAGCAGTGAAGGGGCCACAGGGTTACGCGGCTACACCTTC. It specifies CASSEGATGLRGYTF.